The entry that follows covers one TCR beta chain sequence. The antigen is not known. The CDR3 length is 14 residues. Germline CDR1 reads SNHLY; CDR2 reads FYNNEI. The V end was cut by 6 bases, the J end by 0 bases, with 12 bases between. Profiling of TCR beta VDJ combinations and CDR3 sequences used genomic DNA as template. One entry per CDR3 protein, called by TCRdb with MiXCR from the reads. The sample yields about 190,000 distinct CDR3 sequences, roughly half seen once. This specimen comes from a study of CD8+CD57+ T cells in acquired aplastic anemia. General study results and limits: Any difference that existed in CD8+ Simpson's diversity between patients and controls was not significant. Twenty-nine shared CD8+ CDR3s appeared highly expressed within patients' immunodominant clones.

For sequencing, patients were chosen who had shown expansion of CD8+CD57+ cells by flow cytometry. Diagnosis of severe acquired aplastic anemia applied to all patients. Blood samples were obtained from patients who had received no prior therapy. This sequence was found in a human donor with aplastic anemia. The chain carries TRBV2 and TRBJ2-7; TRBD2 might be the D (6 bases). Source material: sorted CD4+, CD8+, or CD8+CD57+ T cells (not recorded which) from PBMCs. This CDR3 is CASRRGGNSYEQYF. In nucleotides, the CDR3 is TGTGCCAGCAGGAGGGGCGGGAACTCCTACGAGCAGTACTTC. Based on the CDR3 plus reference TRBV2 and TRBJ2-7, the full variable domain is EPEVTQTPSHQVTQMGQEVILRCVPISNHLYFYWYRQILGQKVEFLVSFYNNEISEKSEIFDDQFSVERPDGSNFTLKIRSTKLEDSAMYFCASRRGGNSYEQYFGPGTRLTVT.